A single sample gave rise to the 12 T cell receptor beta chains below, sequenced in a study of blood T cell repertoires in COVID-19. The data were produced by immunoSEQ multiplex PCR, yet TCRdb's version contains in-frame clones alone and is incomplete. The data contain a few hundred thousand clones, approximately 90% of them singletons. The specimen sequenced was peripheral blood. Source of these receptors: a woman under 30 who had recovered from COVID-19.

The rearrangement joins TRBV15 to TRBJ1-4; maybe TRBD1 (5 bases). Between the trimmed V and J ends, which lost 5 bases and 2 bases, there was a span of 15 bases. The germline V gene encodes CDR1 LNHNV and CDR2 YYDKDF (reference sequence). The CDR3 extends over 16 amino acids. The CDR3 DNA reads as TGTGCCACCAGCGAAGGCAGGGTCACCACTAATGAAAAACTGTTTTTT. Amino acid sequence: CATSEGRVTTNEKLFF.

The rearrangement links TRBV3-1 (or the pseudogene TRBV3-2) to TRBJ2-1; 10 nucleotides match TRBD2. Germline V gene lookup returns CDR1 LGHDT and CDR2 YNNKEL (reference sequence). The CDR3 runs to 14 residues. V shed 3 bases and J 8 bases; nucleotides not matched to a gene: 4. The CDR3 coding sequence is TGTGCCAGCAGCCATAGAGGGACTAGCGATGAGCAGTTCTTC. Its protein is CASSHRGTSDEQFF.

The DNA of the CDR3 is TGTGCCAGCAGCCCTACTCGACAGGGAGACTATGGCTACACCTTC. Protein: CASSPTRQGDYGYTF. The V and J genes are TRBV7-2 and TRBJ1-2; 7 bases fit TRBD1. V lost 5 bases, J lost 3 bases, and 9 bases stayed unmatched. The germline V gene encodes CDR1 SGHTA and CDR2 FQGNSA. This CDR3 region has 15 residues.

The chain has TRBV4-2 and TRBJ1-2; TRBD1 might be the D (5 bases). Per germline, CDR1 LGHNA and CDR2 YNFKEQ. This CDR3 contains 16 residues. V lost 4 bases and J lost 5, with 20 bases in between. The CDR3 DNA is TGTGCCAGCAGCCGCGAGCTCCCAGGGAACCTATATGGCTACACCTTC. This translates into CASSRELPGNLYGYTF.

The CDR3, as DNA: TGTGCCAGCAGCGAGGGGGACAGGGACTCACCCCTCCACTTT. Translating it yields CASSEGDRDSPLHF. This chain connects TRBV27 to TRBJ1-6; 9 positions match TRBD1. V trimming: 6 bases; J trimming: 10 bases; junction bases outside the gene matches: 7. The CDR3 has 14 amino acids. Germline CDR1 reads MNHEY; CDR2 reads SMNVEV (reference sequence).

This CDR3 reads CASTPQAMFSGANVLTF. In DNA form, the CDR3 reads TGTGCCAGTACCCCCCAGGCGATGTTCTCTGGGGCCAACGTCCTGACTTTC. J is TRBJ2-6 and V is TRBV19, with D unclear. Germline V gene lookup returns CDR1 LNHDA and CDR2 SQIVND (reference sequence). The CDR3 consists of 17 residues. V was shortened by 7 bases and J by 0 bases, with 16 bases between the two germline ends.

The chain uses TRBV14 and TRBJ1-1, with TRBD1 as a possible D gene (6 bases). The CDR3 is made up of 14 amino acids. The V and J ends lost 2 bases and 11 bases respectively, with 18 bases between them. Per the germline V gene, CDR1 is SGHDN and CDR2 is FVKESK. The CDR3 DNA is TGTGCCAGCAGCCAATATGGAAACTCTCAGGGGGCTTTCTTT. Its protein product is CASSQYGNSQGAFF.

This rearrangement joins TRBV6-5 to TRBJ2-7; D gene uncertain. V was cut by 6 bases and J by 4 bases, with 10 bases left in between. This CDR3 has 12 amino acids. Germline values: CDR1 MNHEY, CDR2 SVGAGI. The CDR3 is CASRSNSYEQYF. The CDR3 nucleotides are TGTGCCAGCAGGTCCAACAGTTACGAGCAGTACTTC.

This chain joins TRBV19 and TRBJ2-1, with 13 bases identical to TRBD2. Per the germline V gene, CDR1 is LNHDA and CDR2 is SQIVND (reference sequence). This CDR3 is 14 amino acids long. Unmatched junction bases numbered 6, after V lost 6 bases and J lost 10 bases. The CDR3 loop reads CASSGTSGEGEQFF. The CDR3 nucleotides are TGTGCCAGTAGCGGGACTAGCGGGGAAGGGGAGCAGTTCTTC.

The chain couples TRBV3-1 (or the pseudogene TRBV3-2) to TRBJ2-1; 7 bases agree with TRBD2. The CDR3 consists of 15 residues. V was pared by 2 bases and J by 5 bases, with 6 bases of the junction left unmatched. Germline CDR1 LGHDT, CDR2 YNNKEL (reference sequence). The CDR3 is CASSQWLAENNEQFF. CDR3 DNA sequence: TGTGCCAGCAGCCAATGGCTAGCGGAGAACAATGAGCAGTTCTTC.

The genes are TRBV18 and TRBJ1-2; 9 bases align to TRBD1. Germline lookup yields CDR1 KGHSH and CDR2 LQKENI. This CDR3 has 14 amino acids. J was trimmed by 5 bases and V by 0 bases; bases with no gene match: 1. As DNA, the CDR3 is TGTGCCAGCTCACCACCGACAGGGGGGTATGGCTACACCTTC. This codes for CASSPPTGGYGYTF. The full variable domain, in which reference TRBV18 and TRBJ1-2 provide the parts outside the CDR3, is NAGVMQNPRHLVRRRGQEARLRCSPMKGHSHVYWYRQLPEEGLKFMVYLQKENIIDESGMPKERFSAEFPKEGPSILRIQQVVRGDSAAYFCASSPPTGGYGYTFGSGTRLTVV.

This clone was counted a few times. The V and J genes are TRBV3-1 (or the pseudogene TRBV3-2) and TRBJ2-5; 11 bases fit TRBD2. This CDR3 region has 16 residues. Germline CDR1 LGHDT, CDR2 YNNKEL (reference sequence). J lost 4 bases, V lost 9 bases, and 13 bases had no gene match. CDR3 loop: CASLSGSGRAGETQYF. CDR3 in DNA: TGTGCCAGTCTTTCGGGTAGCGGGAGGGCCGGAGAGACCCAGTACTTC.